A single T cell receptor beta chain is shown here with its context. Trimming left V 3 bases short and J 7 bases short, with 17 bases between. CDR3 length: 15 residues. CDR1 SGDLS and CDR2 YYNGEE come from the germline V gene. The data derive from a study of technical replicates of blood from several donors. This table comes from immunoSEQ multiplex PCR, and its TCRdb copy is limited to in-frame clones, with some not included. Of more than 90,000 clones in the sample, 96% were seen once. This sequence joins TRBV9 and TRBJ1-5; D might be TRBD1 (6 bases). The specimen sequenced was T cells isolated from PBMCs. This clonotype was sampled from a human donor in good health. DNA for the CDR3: TGTGCCAGCAGCGGAACAGGGCAGGTAGGACAGCCCCAGCATTTT. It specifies CASSGTGQVGQPQHF. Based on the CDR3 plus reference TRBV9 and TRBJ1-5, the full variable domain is DSGVTQTPKHLITATGQRVTLRCSPRSGDLSVYWYQQSLDQGLQFLIQYYNGEERAKGNILERFSAQQFPDLHSELNLSSLELGDSALYFCASSGTGQVGQPQHFGDGTRLSIL.